Listed here are 30 T cell receptor beta chains from one sample, sequenced in a study of Tregs in tolerant kidney transplant recipients. FACS sorting followed a roughly 6-day coculture of CFSE-labeled recipient PBMCs with irradiated graft donor PBMCs. These receptors' antigens are unknown. Measured with immunoSEQ multiplex PCR; TCRdb has only the in-frame clones, and not every one. This table holds approximately 3,000 clones. This sample comprised CD8+ T cells from blood cultured with allogeneic cells, obtained before the transplant. The receptors here all came from a human patient who received a combined kidney and bone marrow transplant.

The chain's CDR3 is CASSLEDAGYGYTF. Incomplete CDR3 DNA: TGTGCCAGCAGCTTAGAAGACGCAGGGTATGGC. This chain joins TRBV7-7 and TRBJ1-2; D is possibly TRBD1 (5 bases). The read is 3 residues too short to cover the CDR3 end, so that end is filled in from the germline J gene. The V and J ends lost 1 base and 5 bases respectively, with 11 bases between them. The CDR3 spans 14 residues. The V gene's germline CDR1 is SSHAT and CDR2 FNYEAQ (reference sequence).

Of note for this clone: Read data end 3 residues before the CDR3 end; the end is taken from the germline J gene. The V call is TRBV6-1, the J call TRBJ2-1; no clear D gene. Trimming stripped 2 bases from V and 2 bases from J, with 10 bases between. The CDR3 contains 15 residues. The germline V gene has CDR1 MNHNS and CDR2 SASEGT. The CDR3: CASSEPVLPYNEQFF. The covered CDR3 bases are TGTGCCAGCAGTGAACCGGTCCTCCCCTACAATGAG.

A remark on this clone: The CDR3 goes on 3 residues after the read ends, and that part is filled in from the germline J gene. This chain connects TRBV9 to TRBJ1-4, with a possible D match to TRBD1 (5 bases). Per the germline V gene, CDR1 is SGDLS and CDR2 is YYNGEE. The CDR3 spans 16 residues. V gave up 4 bases and J gave up 3 bases, with 16 bases separating them. The sequenced part of the CDR3 DNA is TGTGCCAGCAGCCCAGGGCCGTCGGTCGCTAATGAAAAA. The encoded protein is CASSPGPSVANEK. The whole CDR3 protein is CASSPGPSVANEKLFF.

This clone is labeled medium-sized (0.01 to 0.1%) based on frequency. Read data end 3 residues before the CDR3 end; the end is taken from the germline J gene. V and J are TRBV24-1 and TRBJ2-1; 12 bases match TRBD2. Germline CDR1 and CDR2: KGHDR and SFDVKD. This CDR3 comprises 16 residues. After removal of 5 bases from V and 2 bases from J, the junction contained 3 bases not matched to a gene. Partial CDR3 DNA: TGTGCCACCAGTGCCCTAGCGGGAGGGCCCTACAATGAG. It encodes CATSALAGGPYNE. The full CDR3 protein is CATSALAGGPYNEQFF.

Turning to this clone: The read is 3 residues too short to cover the CDR3 end, so that end is filled in from the germline J gene. V and J are TRBV7-2 and TRBJ1-1, with D possibly TRBD1 on 5 matching bases. The germline V gene has CDR1 SGHTA and CDR2 FQGNSA. CDR3 length equals 13 residues. Trimming removed 3 bases at V and 1 base at J, with 6 bases between. The DNA read from the CDR3 is TGTGCCAGCAGCTTCACAGGGAACACTGAA. Translation: CASSFTGNTE. The CDR3, in full, reads CASSFTGNTEAFF.

Measured by frequency, this clone is large. The read ends 3 residues before the CDR3 terminus; that terminus is restored from the germline J gene. V usage is TRBV7-6 and J usage is TRBJ2-3; no clear D. The germline V gene encodes CDR1 SGHVS and CDR2 FNYEAQ. V was trimmed by 0 bases and J by 6 bases, leaving 10 bases between them. This CDR3 spans 14 amino acids. The DNA read from the CDR3 is TGTGCCAGCAGCTTAGCCCGACATCCCGATACG. It codes for CASSLARHPDT. The complete CDR3 sequence is CASSLARHPDTQYF.

In the case of this clone: The DNA ends 3 residues before the CDR3 does, and the rest of the CDR3 is filled in from the germline J gene. V and J are TRBV11-2 and TRBJ1-2; D uncertain. The ends were cut back, 4 bases at V and 4 bases at J, with 4 bases in the middle. This CDR3 has 11 residues. Germline V CDR1 and CDR2: SGHAT, FQNNGV. The CDR3 protein is CASSSSYGYTF. The sequenced part of the CDR3 DNA is TGTGCCAGCAGCTCGTCCTATGGC.

Comment on this clone: The read ends 3 residues shy of where the CDR3 ends; the end is completed using the germline J gene. The chain is built from TRBV11-2 and TRBJ2-7; no definite D call. Germline values: CDR1 SGHAT, CDR2 FQNNGV. The CDR3 is made up of 13 amino acids. V was pared by 1 base and J by 3 bases, with 7 bases between. The CDR3 sequence: CASSLGSVYEQYF. The CDR3 bases that were read are TGTGCCAGCAGCTTAGGATCGGTCTACGAG.

This clone is deemed medium-sized by its frequency. The CDR3 end falls 3 residues outside the read, so it is completed with the germline J gene. This chain uses TRBV30 with TRBJ2-2; 11 nucleotides match TRBD2. This CDR3 spans 19 amino acids. The J segment lost 4 bases and the V segment lost 1 base, leaving 14 bases of the junction unmatched. The germline V gene encodes CDR1 GTSNPN and CDR2 SVGIG (reference sequence). CDR3 DNA (partial): TGTGCCTGGAGTGATATCCGAGCGACTAGCGGGATGGGCACCGGGGAG. Its protein product is CAWSDIRATSGMGTGE. The complete CDR3 sequence is CAWSDIRATSGMGTGELFF.

Comment on this clone: With the read ending 3 residues before the CDR3 end, the germline J gene is used to fill in that end. J is TRBJ2-2 and V is TRBV5-1; 8 bases line up with TRBD1. The J segment lost 6 bases and the V segment lost 0 bases, leaving 7 bases of the junction unmatched. Germline loops: CDR1 SGHRS, CDR2 YFSETQ. This CDR3 spans 16 amino acids. CDR3 DNA (partial): TGCGCCAGCAGCTTGGCCCCGGACAGGGTGGCCGGGGAG. It translates to CASSLAPDRVAGE. The full-length CDR3 reads as CASSLAPDRVAGELFF.

Measured by frequency, this clone is medium-sized. The DNA ends 3 residues before the CDR3 does, and the rest of the CDR3 is filled in from the germline J gene. The chain joins TRBV7-2 to TRBJ2-5, with 7 bases that match TRBD1. CDR3 size: 15 residues. Losses at the gene ends were 6 bases for V and 0 bases for J; bases not matched to a gene: 7. Germline loops: CDR1 SGHTA, CDR2 FQGNSA. CDR3 DNA, as far as it was read: TGTGCCAGCAGTCCCGGGACAGACAACCAAGAGACC. Amino acid sequence: CASSPGTDNQET. The whole CDR3 sequence reads CASSPGTDNQETQYF.

Notes on this clone: The sequenced fragment ends 3 residues before the CDR3 boundary, so the rest is inferred from the germline J gene. The J gene is TRBJ1-5, the V gene TRBV19; D gene unclear. With 8 bases removed from V and 8 bases from J, the gap between germline ends came to 16 bases. Germline V gene sequence: CDR1 LNHDA, CDR2 SQIVND (reference sequence). The CDR3 extends over 13 amino acids. The CDR3 loop is CASEGSLLEPQHF. The CDR3 DNA, read in part, is TGTGCCAGTGAGGGTTCCCTTTTGGAGCCC.

For this clone: The CDR3 end is not reached by the read, which stops 3 residues before it; the germline J gene fills it in. The genes are TRBV7-9 and TRBJ2-3, with 9 bases fitting TRBD2. The CDR3 covers 14 residues. The V and J ends lost 5 bases and 7 bases, in that order; junction bases with no gene match: 7. Per germline, CDR1 SEHNR and CDR2 FQNEAQ (reference sequence). This CDR3 reads CASSHGTSPHTQYF. The DNA read from the CDR3 is TGTGCCAGCAGCCACGGGACTAGCCCACATACG.

As concerns this clone: The read ends 3 residues shy of where the CDR3 ends; the end is completed using the germline J gene. The chain couples TRBV4-1 to TRBJ2-1, with unresolved D. CDR3 length: 14 residues. V lost 3 bases, J lost 0 bases, and 6 bases lay in between. CDR1 is MGHRA, CDR2 YSYEKL, per germline. The CDR3 DNA, read in part, is TGCGCCAGCAGCCACATTAGCTCCTACAATGAG. Encoded protein: CASSHISSYNE. The whole CDR3 region reads CASSHISSYNEQFF.

In the case of this clone: Coverage ceases 3 residues before the CDR3 finishes, and the germline J gene fills in the end. V gene TRBV4-1 combines with J gene TRBJ1-5; D gene unclear. The CDR3 consists of 15 residues. CDR1 is MGHRA and CDR2 is YSYEKL in the germline V gene. Trimming removed 2 bases from V and 1 base from J, with 9 bases in between. CDR3 loop: CASSQSHTSNQPQHF. The sequenced part of the CDR3 DNA is TGCGCCAGCAGCCAAAGCCATACCAGCAATCAGCCC.

This clone registers large by frequency. The read stops 3 residues short of the end of the CDR3; the missing end is completed from the germline J gene. The chain couples TRBV5-6 to TRBJ1-1, with a weak D call TRBD1 (5 bases). Germline CDR1 and CDR2: SGHDT and YYEEEE. The V and J ends lost 5 bases and 4 bases respectively, with 12 bases between them. The CDR3 contains 13 residues. CDR3 residues: CASREDGGTEAFF. The CDR3 DNA, read in part, is TGTGCCAGCAGAGAGGACGGGGGCACTGAA.

As regards this clone: The read finishes 3 residues shy of the CDR3 end, and the germline J gene is used to complete it. V gene TRBV28 combines with J gene TRBJ1-6; 10 bases line up with TRBD1. Germline V gene data show CDR1 as MDHEN and CDR2 as SYDVKM. With 4 bases clipped from V and 6 bases from J, the junction kept 12 bases outside the gene matches. There are 18 residues in the CDR3. The CDR3 DNA, read in part, is TGTGCCAGCAGTTCCAATGCTTGGGGACAGGGGAGTAATTCACCC. Translating it yields CASSSNAWGQGSNSP. In full, the CDR3 reads CASSSNAWGQGSNSPLHF.

This clone is labeled medium-sized (0.01 to 0.1%) based on frequency. The read falls 3 residues short of the CDR3 end, and the missing part is taken from the germline J gene. The genes are TRBV12-5 and TRBJ2-1; the match to TRBD1 covers 8 bases. The CDR3 contains 16 residues. With 0 bases clipped from V and 8 bases from J, the junction kept 9 bases outside the gene matches. Germline loops: CDR1 LGHNT, CDR2 FRNRAP. CDR3 in amino acids: CASGLVRGTGGDEQFF. The covered CDR3 bases are TGTGCTAGTGGTTTGGTACGGGGGACAGGCGGCGATGAG.

About this clone itself: With the read ending 3 residues before the CDR3 end, the germline J gene is used to fill in that end. This rearrangement joins TRBV12-3 or TRBV12-4 to TRBJ2-7, with D maybe TRBD1 (6 bases). Trimming removed 2 bases at V and 4 bases at J, with 12 bases between. The CDR3 runs to 14 residues. The CDR3 loop is CASSLNSGVYEQYF. The CDR3 bases that were read are TGTGCCAGCAGTTTAAATTCAGGGGTGTACGAG.

Comments on this clone: The read falls 3 residues short of the CDR3 end, and the missing part is taken from the germline J gene. V gene TRBV5-6 combines with J gene TRBJ2-7; 9 bases map to TRBD2. V trimming: 5 bases; J trimming: 2 bases; junction bases outside the gene matches: 5. The CDR3 runs 14 residues. Germline V gives CDR1 SGHDT, CDR2 YYEEEE. The sequenced part of the CDR3 DNA is TGTGCCAGCAGGCGGGGGGGGTACCCCTACGAG. This sequence encodes CASRRGGYPYE. The CDR3, in full, reads CASRRGGYPYEQYF.

Its frequency marks this clone as medium-sized. The CDR3 end falls 3 residues outside the read, so it is completed with the germline J gene. The V gene is TRBV27, the J gene TRBJ1-5; D unresolved. This CDR3 contains 13 residues. Germline loops: CDR1 MNHEY, CDR2 SMNVEV (reference sequence). V shed 3 bases and J shed 4 bases, with 7 bases lying between them. This chain's CDR3 is CASSFFFNQPQHF. The sequenced CDR3 bases are TGTGCCAGCAGTTTCTTCTTTAATCAGCCC.

This clone ranks as medium-sized in terms of frequency. The CDR3 is cut off 3 residues early in the read; its end comes from the germline J gene. J is TRBJ2-2 and V is TRBV20-1; weak D call: TRBD1 (5 bases). The germline V and J ends were trimmed by 6 bases and 0 bases, with 14 bases remaining between them. The germline gives CDR1 DFQATT, CDR2 SNEGSKA (reference sequence). The CDR3 spans 15 residues. The sequenced CDR3 bases are TGCAGTGCAATAATGACAGAACCGAACACCGGGGAG. Amino acid sequence: CSAIMTEPNTGE. The full CDR3 protein is CSAIMTEPNTGELFF.

Comments on this clone: The read finishes 3 residues shy of the CDR3 end, and the germline J gene is used to complete it. The rearrangement links TRBV4-1 to TRBJ1-5; D is unresolved. CDR3 size: 15 residues. Per germline, CDR1 MGHRA and CDR2 YSYEKL. V was pared by 1 base and J by 7 bases, with 14 bases between. The CDR3 here is CASSQGDGTTQPQHF. The covered CDR3 bases are TGCGCCAGCAGCCAAGGCGATGGTACTACCCAGCCC.

This clone counts as medium-sized (0.01 to 0.1%) by frequency. Read sequence stops 3 residues before the CDR3 end, and the germline J gene provides the missing end. The chain combines TRBV5-1 with TRBJ2-6, with 7 bases aligning to TRBD1. CDR1 SGHRS and CDR2 YFSETQ come from the germline V gene. V was pared by 2 bases and J by 0 bases, with 5 bases of the junction left unmatched. The CDR3 contains 17 residues. CDR3 DNA (partial): TGCGCCAGCAGCTTATCGGGACAGAGCTCTGGGGCCAACGTC. Its protein product is CASSLSGQSSGANV. The CDR3, in full, reads CASSLSGQSSGANVLTF.

The CDR3 sequence: CASSFGGDDYNEQFF. CDR3 DNA (partial): TGTGCCAGCAGTTTTGGCGGGGACGACTACAATGAG. The chain links TRBV28 to TRBJ2-1; a possible D gene is TRBD2 (6 bases). The sequence runs out 3 residues before the end of the CDR3; the remainder is reconstructed from the germline J gene. This CDR3 spans 15 amino acids. Trimming removed 3 bases at V and 3 bases at J, with 12 bases between. The V gene's germline CDR1 is MDHEN and CDR2 SYDVKM. The full variable domain, completed using reference TRBV28 and TRBJ2-1, is DVKVTQSSRYLVKRTGEKVFLECVQDMDHENMFWYRQDPGLGLRLIYFSYDVKMKEKGDIPEGYSVSREKKERFSLILESASTNQTSMYLCASSFGGDDYNEQFFGPGTRLTVL.

In regard to this clone: The read ends 3 residues before the CDR3 terminus; that terminus is restored from the germline J gene. The chain combines TRBV20-1 with TRBJ2-7; 7 bases agree with TRBD2. The CDR3 loop spans 15 amino acids. The V and J ends lost 3 bases and 1 base, in that order; junction bases with no gene match: 9. Germline-derived CDR1 and CDR2 are DFQATT and SNEGSKA (reference sequence). The sequenced CDR3 bases are TGCAGTGCTAGTTCTGTGGGGGGGACTTCCTACGAG. Its translation is CSASSVGGTSYE. The entire CDR3 protein is CSASSVGGTSYEQYF.

Regarding this clone: The read terminates 3 residues ahead of where the CDR3 ends, so the germline J gene completes it. This chain links TRBV5-4 with TRBJ2-7; 9 bases line up with TRBD1. From germline, CDR1 is SGHNT and CDR2 YYREEE (reference sequence). The CDR3 spans 12 residues. V lost 5 bases, J lost 5 bases, and 2 bases stayed unmatched. The CDR3 sequence is CASRQGAHEQYF. Partial CDR3 DNA: TGTGCCAGCAGACAGGGGGCCCACGAG.

Note on this clone: The sequenced fragment ends 3 residues before the CDR3 boundary, so the rest is inferred from the germline J gene. The J gene is TRBJ2-3, the V gene TRBV4-1; 10 bases match TRBD2. This CDR3 has 15 amino acids. Germline CDR1 is MGHRA and CDR2 is YSYEKL. The V segment lost 4 bases and the J segment 6 bases; nucleotides outside the gene matches: 7. This CDR3 reads CASSRTSGRGDTQYF. The sequenced part of the CDR3 DNA is TGCGCCAGCAGCCGGACTAGCGGAAGAGGGGATACG.

Details on this clone: The read ends 3 residues before the CDR3 terminus; that terminus is restored from the germline J gene. The chain couples TRBV4-1 to TRBJ2-5; the D call may be TRBD1 or TRBD2 (5 bases each). Trimming cost V 5 bases and J 2 bases, with 15 bases left between them. Germline lookup yields CDR1 MGHRA and CDR2 YSYEKL. The CDR3 spans 15 residues. The DNA read from the CDR3 is TGCGCCAGCAGCGTCCAAGCGAGGGGACAAGAGACC. This gives the protein CASSVQARGQET. The complete CDR3 sequence is CASSVQARGQETQYF.

About this clone itself: The CDR3 end lies 3 residues beyond the end of the read and is filled in from the germline J gene. The rearrangement uses TRBV2 and TRBJ1-3, with D unresolved. The germline V gene encodes CDR1 SNHLY and CDR2 FYNNEI. This CDR3 is built from 13 residues. V dropped 8 bases and J dropped 0 bases, with 8 bases sitting between them. The CDR3 region is CASQRGSGNTIYF. CDR3 bases read: TGTGCCAGCCAACGGGGCTCTGGAAACACC.